The clone carrying this T cell receptor beta chain was detected a few times. Its target is unknown. CDR3 length: 12 residues. Germline V gene data show CDR1 as DFQATT and CDR2 as SNEGSKA (reference sequence). V was trimmed by 6 bases and J by 3 bases, leaving 9 bases between them. The data originate from a study of post-analysis software for immune sequencing data. The authors incorporated unique molecular identifiers into the TCR beta cDNA libraries. TCRdb recomputed calls from the PCR reads with MiXCR, one row per CDR3 protein. The sample lists 450,000 to 650,000 distinct CDR3 sequences, around 44% occurring once. Findings of the study overall: The study found TRBV5-6, TRBV5-1 and TRBV20-1 among about five TRBV segments more frequent in patients than controls. People with multiple sclerosis had a significantly lower normalized Chao1 diversity than controls did.

Sequencing was done on a sample of blood. This TCR came from a girl aged 10 to 17 with multiple sclerosis. The chain employs TRBV20-1 and TRBJ2-1; D remains ambiguous. The CDR3 coding sequence is TGCAGTGCCACGGATCTCTACAATGAGCAGTTCTTC. Amino acids: CSATDLYNEQFF.